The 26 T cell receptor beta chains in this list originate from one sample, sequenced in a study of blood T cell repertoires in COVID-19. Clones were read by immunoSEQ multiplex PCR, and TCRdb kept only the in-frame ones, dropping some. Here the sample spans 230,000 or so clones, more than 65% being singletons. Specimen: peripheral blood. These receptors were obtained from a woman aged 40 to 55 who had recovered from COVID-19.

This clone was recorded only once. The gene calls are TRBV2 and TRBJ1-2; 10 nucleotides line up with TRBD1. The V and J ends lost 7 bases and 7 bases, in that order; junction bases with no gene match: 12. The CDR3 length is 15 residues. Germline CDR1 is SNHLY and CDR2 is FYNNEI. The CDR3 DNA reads TGTGCCAGCATCCCGGGACAGGGGAATTATTTTGGCTACACCTTC. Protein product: CASIPGQGNYFGYTF.

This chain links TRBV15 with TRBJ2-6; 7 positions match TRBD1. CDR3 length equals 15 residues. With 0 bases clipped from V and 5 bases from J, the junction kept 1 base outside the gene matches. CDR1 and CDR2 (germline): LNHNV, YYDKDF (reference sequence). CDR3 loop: CATSRDRGRANVLTF. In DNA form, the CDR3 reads TGTGCCACCAGCAGAGACAGGGGGAGGGCCAACGTCCTGACTTTC.

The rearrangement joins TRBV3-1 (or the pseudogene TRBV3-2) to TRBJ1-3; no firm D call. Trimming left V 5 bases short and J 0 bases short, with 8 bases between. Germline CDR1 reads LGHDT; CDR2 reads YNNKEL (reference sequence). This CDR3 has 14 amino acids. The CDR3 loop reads CASSLDISGNTIYF. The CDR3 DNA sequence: TGTGCCAGCAGCTTAGATATCTCTGGAAACACCATATATTTT.

In DNA, the CDR3 is TGTGCCAGCAGTGACAGAACTCAGGACTACGAGCAGTACTTC. Translation gives CASSDRTQDYEQYF. The J gene is TRBJ2-7, the V gene TRBV2; no reliable D call. V lost 3 bases to trimming and J lost 3 bases, with 12 bases between them. Germline lookup yields CDR1 SNHLY and CDR2 FYNNEI. The CDR3 covers 14 residues.

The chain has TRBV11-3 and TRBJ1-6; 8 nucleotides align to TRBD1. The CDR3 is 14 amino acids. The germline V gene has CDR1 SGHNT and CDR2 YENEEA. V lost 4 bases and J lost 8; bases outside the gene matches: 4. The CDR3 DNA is TGTGCCAGCAGCTCCGGACAGGGTGATTCACCCCTCCACTTT. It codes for CASSSGQGDSPLHF.

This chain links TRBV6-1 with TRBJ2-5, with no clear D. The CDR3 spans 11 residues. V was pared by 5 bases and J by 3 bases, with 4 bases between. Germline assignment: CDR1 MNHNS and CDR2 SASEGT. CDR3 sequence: CASSYKETQYF. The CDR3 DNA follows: TGTGCCAGCAGTTATAAAGAGACCCAGTACTTC.

The CDR3 sequence is CASSLAERGALIMIADTQYF. The CDR3 DNA reads as TGTGCCAGCAGCTTAGCTGAGCGGGGGGCCCTAATTATGATCGCAGATACGCAGTATTTT. The J gene is TRBJ2-3, the V gene TRBV7-2, with 9 bases that match TRBD2. This CDR3 spans 20 amino acids. J lost 4 bases, V lost 0 bases, and 17 bases had no gene match. In germline, CDR1 is SGHTA, CDR2 FQGNSA.

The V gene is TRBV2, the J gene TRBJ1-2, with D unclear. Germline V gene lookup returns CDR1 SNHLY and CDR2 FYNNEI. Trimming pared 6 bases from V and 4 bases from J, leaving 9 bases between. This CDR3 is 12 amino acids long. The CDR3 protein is CASRAESYGYTF. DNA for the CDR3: TGTGCCAGCAGAGCGGAATCCTATGGCTACACCTTC.

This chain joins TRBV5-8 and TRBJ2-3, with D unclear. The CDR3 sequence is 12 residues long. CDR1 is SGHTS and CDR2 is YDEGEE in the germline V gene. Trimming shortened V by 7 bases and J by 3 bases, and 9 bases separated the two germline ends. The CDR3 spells CASLRTTDTQYF. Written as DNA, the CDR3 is TGTGCCAGCCTACGTACGACAGATACGCAGTATTTT.

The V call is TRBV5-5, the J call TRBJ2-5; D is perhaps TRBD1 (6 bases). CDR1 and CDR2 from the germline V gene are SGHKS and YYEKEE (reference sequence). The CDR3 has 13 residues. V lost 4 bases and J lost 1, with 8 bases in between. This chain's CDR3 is CASSRDIQETQYF. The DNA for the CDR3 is TGTGCCAGCAGCCGGGACATCCAAGAGACCCAGTACTTC.

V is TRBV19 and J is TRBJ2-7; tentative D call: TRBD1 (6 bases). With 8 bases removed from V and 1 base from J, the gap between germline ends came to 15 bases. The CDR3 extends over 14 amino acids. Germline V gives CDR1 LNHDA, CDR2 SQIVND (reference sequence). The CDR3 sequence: CASAPHRDSYEQYF. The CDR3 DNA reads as TGTGCCAGTGCCCCTCACAGGGATTCCTACGAGCAGTACTTC.

The CDR3, as DNA: TGTGCCACCAGTGGCGGGTCGAACACTGAAGCTTTCTTT. This gives the protein CATSGGSNTEAFF. The chain carries TRBV24-1 and TRBJ1-1, with D unresolved. Trimming removed 5 bases from V and 1 base from J, with 7 bases in between. Germline V lookup: CDR1 KGHDR, CDR2 SFDVKD. The CDR3 is made up of 13 amino acids.

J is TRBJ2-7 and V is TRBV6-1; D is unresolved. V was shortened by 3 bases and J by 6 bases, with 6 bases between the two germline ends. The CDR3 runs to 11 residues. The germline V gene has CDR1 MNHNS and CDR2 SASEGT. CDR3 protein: CASSDRSEQYF. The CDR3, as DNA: TGTGCCAGCAGTGACAGGTCCGAGCAGTACTTC.

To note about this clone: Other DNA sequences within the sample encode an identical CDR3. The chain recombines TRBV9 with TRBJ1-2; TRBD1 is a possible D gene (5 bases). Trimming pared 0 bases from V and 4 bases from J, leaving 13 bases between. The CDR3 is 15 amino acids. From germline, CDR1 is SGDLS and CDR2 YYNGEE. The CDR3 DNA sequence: TGTGCCAGCAGCGTAGCTCAAGGACACCTCTATGGCTACACCTTC. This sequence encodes CASSVAQGHLYGYTF.

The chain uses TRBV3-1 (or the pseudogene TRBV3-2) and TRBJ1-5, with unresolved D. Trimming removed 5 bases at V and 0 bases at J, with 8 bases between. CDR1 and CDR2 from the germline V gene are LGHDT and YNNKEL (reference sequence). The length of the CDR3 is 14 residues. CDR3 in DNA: TGTGCCAGCAGCGGAGCATATAGCAATCAGCCCCAGCATTTT. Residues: CASSGAYSNQPQHF.

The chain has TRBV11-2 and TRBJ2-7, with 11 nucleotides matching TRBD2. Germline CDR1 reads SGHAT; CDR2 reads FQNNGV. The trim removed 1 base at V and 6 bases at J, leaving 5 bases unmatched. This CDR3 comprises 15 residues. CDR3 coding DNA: TGTGCCAGCAGCTTAGTTAGCGGGGGGGCCTCCGAGCAGTACTTC. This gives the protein CASSLVSGGASEQYF.

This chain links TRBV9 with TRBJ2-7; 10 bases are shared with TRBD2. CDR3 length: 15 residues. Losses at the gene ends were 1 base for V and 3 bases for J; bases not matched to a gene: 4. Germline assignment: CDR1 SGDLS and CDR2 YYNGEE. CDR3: CASSVTSGVVYEQYF. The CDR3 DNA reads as TGTGCCAGCAGCGTAACTAGCGGGGTTGTCTACGAGCAGTACTTC.

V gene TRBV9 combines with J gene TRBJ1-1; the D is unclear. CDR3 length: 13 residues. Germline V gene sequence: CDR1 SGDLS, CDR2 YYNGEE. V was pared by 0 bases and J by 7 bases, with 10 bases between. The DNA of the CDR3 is TGTGCCAGCAGCGTAGTCCCGGGAGTTGAAGCTTTCTTT. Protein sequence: CASSVVPGVEAFF.

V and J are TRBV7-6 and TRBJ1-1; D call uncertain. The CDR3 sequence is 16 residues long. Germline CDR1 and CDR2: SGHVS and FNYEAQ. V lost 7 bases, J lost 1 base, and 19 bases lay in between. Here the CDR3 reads CASTLEGYGKNTEAFF. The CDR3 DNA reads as TGTGCCAGCACCCTCGAGGGTTACGGAAAGAACACTGAAGCTTTCTTT.

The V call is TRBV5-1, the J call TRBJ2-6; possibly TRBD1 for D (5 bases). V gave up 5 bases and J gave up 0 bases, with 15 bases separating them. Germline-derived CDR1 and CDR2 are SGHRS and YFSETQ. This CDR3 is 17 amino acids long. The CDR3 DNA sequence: TGCGCCAGCAGGAACAGACAGTTAACCTCTGGGGCCAACGTCCTGACTTTC. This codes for CASRNRQLTSGANVLTF.

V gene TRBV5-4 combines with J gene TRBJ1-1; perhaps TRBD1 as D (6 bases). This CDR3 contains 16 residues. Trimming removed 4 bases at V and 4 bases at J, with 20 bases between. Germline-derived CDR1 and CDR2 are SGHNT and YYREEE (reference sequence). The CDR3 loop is CASSGRQASETTEAFF. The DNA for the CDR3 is TGTGCCAGCAGCGGGAGACAGGCCAGCGAAACCACTGAAGCTTTCTTT.

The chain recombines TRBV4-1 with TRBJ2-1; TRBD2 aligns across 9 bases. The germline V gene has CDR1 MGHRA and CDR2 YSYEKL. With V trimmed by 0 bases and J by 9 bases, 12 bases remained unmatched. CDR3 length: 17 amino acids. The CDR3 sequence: CASSQDLRARGGFEQFF. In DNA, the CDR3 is TGCGCCAGCAGCCAAGATCTGAGGGCGCGGGGGGGCTTTGAGCAGTTCTTC.

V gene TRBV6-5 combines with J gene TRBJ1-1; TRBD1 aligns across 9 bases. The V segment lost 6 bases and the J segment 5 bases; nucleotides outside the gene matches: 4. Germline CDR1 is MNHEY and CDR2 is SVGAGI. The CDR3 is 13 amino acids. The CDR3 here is CASRRQGGTEAFF. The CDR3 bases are TGTGCCAGCAGGAGACAGGGGGGAACTGAAGCTTTCTTT.

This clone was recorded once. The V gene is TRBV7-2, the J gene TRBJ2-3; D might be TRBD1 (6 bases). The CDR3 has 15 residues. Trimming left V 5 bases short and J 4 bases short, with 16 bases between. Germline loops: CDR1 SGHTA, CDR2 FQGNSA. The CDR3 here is CASSQRHRVSDTQYF. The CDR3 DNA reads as TGTGCCAGCAGCCAACGGCACAGGGTGTCAGATACGCAGTATTTT.

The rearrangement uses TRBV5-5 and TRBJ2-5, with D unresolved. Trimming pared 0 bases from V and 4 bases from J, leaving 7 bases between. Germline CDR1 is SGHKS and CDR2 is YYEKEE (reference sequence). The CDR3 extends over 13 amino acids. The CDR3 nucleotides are TGTGCCAGCAGCTTGGGTCTAGTAGAGACCCAGTACTTC. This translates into CASSLGLVETQYF.

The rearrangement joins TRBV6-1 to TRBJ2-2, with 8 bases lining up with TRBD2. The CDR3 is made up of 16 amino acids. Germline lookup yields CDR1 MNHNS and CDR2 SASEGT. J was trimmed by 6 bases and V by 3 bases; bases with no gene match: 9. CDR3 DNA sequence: TGTGCCAGCAGTGAGGTCGGGGGGGCCGTCGCCGGGGAGCTGTTTTTT. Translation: CASSEVGGAVAGELFF.